What follows describes a single T cell receptor (beta chain). Its antigen is currently unknown. Alongside a J-beta primer mix, a sample-barcoded 5' primer served in a second PCR lasting roughly 6 to 11 cycles. TCRdb itself ran the 5' RACE reads through MiXCR, one entry per CDR3 protein. The sample gives 600,000 to 850,000 distinct CDR3 sequences, roughly 25% of which show up once; 9.4% is in the top ten. The data belong to a study of blood T cells in healthy people across ages. Broader study findings: Long-lived donors had more naive CD4+ cells and higher diversity than aged donors.

Germline CDR1 SGHVS, CDR2 FNYEAQ. This CDR3 is 15 amino acids long. A further study also used this sample, focusing on T cells of mothers and their children.

The receptor was isolated from a boy under 18 in good health. This chain joins TRBV7-6 and TRBJ2-5, with D possibly matching TRBD1 (6 bases). The assigned J gene may be wrong: the sequence end matches TRBJ2-7 better. The sequencing input was blood. The CDR3: CASSLNRDTAYEQYF. The CDR3 DNA sequence: TGTGCCAGCAGCTTAAACCGGGACACGGCCTACGAGCAGTACTTC.